These T cell receptor beta chains were read from a single sample in a study of cytomegalovirus exposure and HLA in healthy donors. The method was immunoSEQ multiplex PCR; TCRdb's version includes in-frame clones alone and lacks a portion of them. The sample consists of about 140,000 clones, roughly four fifths of them appearing once. The specimen was PBMCs. These receptors came from a man aged 18 to 30 in good health and CMV-seropositive. CDR3s leave out the opening cysteine and the closing phenylalanine or tryptophan.

CDR3 protein	V gene	J gene
ASSELYSTGELF	TRBV25-1	TRBJ2-2
ASSRRQADEQY	TRBV7-8	TRBJ2-7
ASSALTSGSHEQY	TRBV6-5	TRBJ2-7
ASSESGGNEAF	TRBV25-1	TRBJ1-1
ASTILRAGVYEQY	TRBV27	TRBJ2-7
ASSPGPGGNRPQH	TRBV4-1	TRBJ1-5
ASGGSGRRAYNEQF	TRBV10-2	TRBJ2-1
ASSYSQRTKIYEQY	TRBV6-6	TRBJ2-7
ASRITGGKTEAF	TRBV11-2	TRBJ1-1
ASSQDSGQGGQPQH	TRBV4-2	TRBJ1-5
ASRLAGEADEQF	TRBV27	TRBJ2-1
ASSPGAETQY	TRBV28	TRBJ2-5
ASSRRDRQELLSIGYT	TRBV18	TRBJ1-2
ASSRVEETQY	TRBV5-1	TRBJ2-5
ASHKDRAGGYT	TRBV19	TRBJ1-2
ASSFVQGAEQY	TRBV11-2	TRBJ2-7
ASSLGGTGYTLDYNEQF	TRBV28	TRBJ2-1
SVLGGTGANVLT	TRBV29-1	TRBJ2-6
ASSSEWAPRDEQY	TRBV5-4	TRBJ2-7
ASRSPGQGARQPQH	TRBV2	TRBJ1-5
ASSLSGPNTGELF	TRBV25-1	TRBJ2-2
ASSEPPGLAGIDTQY	TRBV9	TRBJ2-3
ASSPGQGIYGYT	TRBV9	TRBJ1-2
ASSLGSTRGDTQY	TRBV7-9	TRBJ2-3
ASSPIASTDTQY	TRBV7-7	TRBJ2-3
ASSLEREWTDTQY	TRBV5-1	TRBJ2-3
ASSRLAGGGYTGELF	TRBV5-1	TRBJ2-2
ASSSKAGGRYGYT	TRBV28	TRBJ1-2
ASSEGGRGASYEQY	TRBV6-1	TRBJ2-7
AGSMLAGGPSGTDTQY	TRBV5-4	TRBJ2-3
ASSTSQGNQPQH	TRBV6-5	TRBJ1-5
ASSLVAGDRYEQY	TRBV5-1	TRBJ2-7
ASSLIDRGLSYNKQF	TRBV7-2	TRBJ2-1
AWKGVLITEAF	TRBV30	TRBJ1-1
ASSQTPAGGNQPQH	TRBV4-1	TRBJ1-5
ASSMDTRGTGELF	TRBV7-9	TRBJ2-2
ASSQVKQGDYGYT	TRBV4-1	TRBJ1-2
ASSTGLKRDTQY	TRBV28	TRBJ2-3
ASRGAASGKQETQY	TRBV19	TRBJ2-5
ASSFPGSDTQY	TRBV11-2	TRBJ2-3